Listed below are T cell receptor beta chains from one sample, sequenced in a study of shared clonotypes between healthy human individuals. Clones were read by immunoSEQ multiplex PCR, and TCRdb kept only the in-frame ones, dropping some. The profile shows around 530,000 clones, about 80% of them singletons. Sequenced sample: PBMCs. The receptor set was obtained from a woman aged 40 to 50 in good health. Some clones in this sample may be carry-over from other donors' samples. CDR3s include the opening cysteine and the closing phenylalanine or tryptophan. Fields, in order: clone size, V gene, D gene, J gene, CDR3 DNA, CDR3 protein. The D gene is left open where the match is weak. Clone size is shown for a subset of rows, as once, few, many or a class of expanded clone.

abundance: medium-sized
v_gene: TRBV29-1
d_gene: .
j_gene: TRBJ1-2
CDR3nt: TGCAGCCCCGAAATGGTCCCCTATGGCTACACCTTC
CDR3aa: CSPEMVPYGYTF

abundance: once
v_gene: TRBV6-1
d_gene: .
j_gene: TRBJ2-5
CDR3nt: TGTGCCAGCAGTGAGGCTCGGGAGACCCAGTACTTC
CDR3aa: CASSEARETQYF

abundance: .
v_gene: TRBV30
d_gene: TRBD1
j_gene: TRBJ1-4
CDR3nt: TGTGCCTGGAGTGCCCCGGGACAGGGAGCTGAAAAACTGTTTTTT
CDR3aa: CAWSAPGQGAEKLFF

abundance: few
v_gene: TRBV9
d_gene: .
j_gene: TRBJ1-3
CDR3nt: TGTGCCAGCAGCGTGCAGGGCTCTGGAAACACCATATATTTT
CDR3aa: CASSVQGSGNTIYF

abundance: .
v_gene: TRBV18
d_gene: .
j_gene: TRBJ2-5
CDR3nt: TGTGCCAGCTCACCATTTGCTCTCCAAGAGACCCAGTACTTC
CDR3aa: CASSPFALQETQYF

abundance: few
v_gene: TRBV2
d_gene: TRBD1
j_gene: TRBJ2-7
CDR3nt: TGTGCCAGCAGACAGGGGGCCTACGAGCAGTACTTC
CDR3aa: CASRQGAYEQYF

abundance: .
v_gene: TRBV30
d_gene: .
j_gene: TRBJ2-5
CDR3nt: TGTGCCTGGAGTGGCGGCGGCGGAGAGACCCAGTACTTC
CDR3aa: CAWSGGGGETQYF

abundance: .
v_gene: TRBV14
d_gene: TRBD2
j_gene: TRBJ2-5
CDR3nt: TGTGCCAGCAGCCGCGGACTAGCGGGGGGGGAGACCCAGTACTTC
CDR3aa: CASSRGLAGGETQYF

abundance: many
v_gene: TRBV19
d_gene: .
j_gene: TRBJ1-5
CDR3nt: TGTGCCAGTAGTACGCCCCAAGGTAGCAATCAGCCCCAGCATTTT
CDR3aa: CASSTPQGSNQPQHF

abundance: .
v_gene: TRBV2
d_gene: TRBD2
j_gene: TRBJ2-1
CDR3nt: TGTGCCAGCAGTAAGTCTGGACTGGGACTAGCGGGAGGGCATGAGCAGTTCTTC
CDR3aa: CASSKSGLGLAGGHEQFF

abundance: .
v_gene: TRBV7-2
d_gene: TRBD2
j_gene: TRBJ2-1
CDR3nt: TGTGCCAGCAGCTTAGATCCTAGCGGAAATGAGCAGTTCTTC
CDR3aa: CASSLDPSGNEQFF

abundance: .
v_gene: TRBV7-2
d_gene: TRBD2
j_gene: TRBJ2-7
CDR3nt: TGTGCCAGCAGCTCCGGTGATGGATGGAGCGGGAGGGCTTACGAGCAGTACTTC
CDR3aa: CASSSGDGWSGRAYEQYF

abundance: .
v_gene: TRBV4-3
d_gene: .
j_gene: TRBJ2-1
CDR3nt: TGCGCCAGCAGCCAAGCCCCAAACAATGAGCAGTTCTTC
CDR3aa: CASSQAPNNEQFF

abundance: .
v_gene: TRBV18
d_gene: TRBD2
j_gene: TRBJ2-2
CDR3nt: TGTGCCAGCTCACCACAGGCCGGGAGGGCCTTCACCGGGGAGCTGTTTTTT
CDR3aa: CASSPQAGRAFTGELFF

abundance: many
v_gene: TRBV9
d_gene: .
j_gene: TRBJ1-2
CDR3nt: TGTGCCAGCAGCAGGGACAACTATGGCTACACCTTC
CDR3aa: CASSRDNYGYTF

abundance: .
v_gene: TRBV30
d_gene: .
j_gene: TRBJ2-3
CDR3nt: TGTGCCTGGAGTCCTACCTTACTGGGGGATACGCAGTATTTT
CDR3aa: CAWSPTLLGDTQYF

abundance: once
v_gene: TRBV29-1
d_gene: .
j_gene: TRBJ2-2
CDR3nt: TGCAGCGGTGACTACTTGGGGACCGGGGAGCTGTTTTTT
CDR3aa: CSGDYLGTGELFF

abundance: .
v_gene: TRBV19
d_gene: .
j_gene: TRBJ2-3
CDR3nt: TGTGCCAGTAGTATCCGGGGCGTAACTAGCACAGATACGCAGTATTTT
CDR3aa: CASSIRGVTSTDTQYF

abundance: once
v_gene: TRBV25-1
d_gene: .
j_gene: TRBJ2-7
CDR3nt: TGTGCCAGCAGTGAATCCGGTGCAGCTGGGTGGGAGCAGTACTTC
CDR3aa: CASSESGAAGWEQYF

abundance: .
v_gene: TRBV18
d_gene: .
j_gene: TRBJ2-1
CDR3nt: TGTGCCAGCTCAGACCAGGGCCCCGGGGATGAGCAGTTCTTC
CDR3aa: CASSDQGPGDEQFF

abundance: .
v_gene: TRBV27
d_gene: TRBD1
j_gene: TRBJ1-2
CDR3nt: TGTGCCAGCAGTTCACGACAGGGTCGGAACTATGGCTACACCTTC
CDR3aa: CASSSRQGRNYGYTF

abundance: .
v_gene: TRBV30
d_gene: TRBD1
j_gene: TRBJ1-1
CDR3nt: TGTGCCTGGAGGACAGGGGGCATCACTGAAGCTTTCTTT
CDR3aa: CAWRTGGITEAFF

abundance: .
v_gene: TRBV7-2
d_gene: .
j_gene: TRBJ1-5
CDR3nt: TGTGCCAGCAGCTTTGACCGGGACGGACTTGGACCCCAGCATTTT
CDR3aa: CASSFDRDGLGPQHF

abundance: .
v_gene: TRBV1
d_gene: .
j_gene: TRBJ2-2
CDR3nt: TGCACCAGCAGTCATAGTGGCGGGACTAACACCGGGGAGCTGTTTTTT
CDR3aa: CTSSHSGGTNTGELFF

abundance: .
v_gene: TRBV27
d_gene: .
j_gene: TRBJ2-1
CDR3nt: TGTGCCACCAACCAGGCGGGACCCAACAATGAGCAGTTCTTC
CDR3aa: CATNQAGPNNEQFF

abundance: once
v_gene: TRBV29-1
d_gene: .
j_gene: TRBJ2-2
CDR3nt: TGCAGCGTTGGTAGCACCGGGGAGCTGTTTTTT
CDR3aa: CSVGSTGELFF

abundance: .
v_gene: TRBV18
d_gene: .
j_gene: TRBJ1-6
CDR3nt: TGTGCCAGCTCACGAGCGACAGGTTCGAGCTCCTATAATTCACCCCTCCACTTT
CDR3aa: CASSRATGSSSYNSPLHF

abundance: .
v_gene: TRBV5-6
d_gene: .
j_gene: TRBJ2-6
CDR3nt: TGTGCCAGCAGCTTGAGGGGGTCTGGGGCCAACGTCCTGACTTTC
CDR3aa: CASSLRGSGANVLTF

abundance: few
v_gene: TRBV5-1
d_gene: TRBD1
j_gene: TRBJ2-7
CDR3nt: TGCGCCAGCAGCTTGGAATGGGACAGGGACTACGAGCAGTACTTC
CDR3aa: CASSLEWDRDYEQYF

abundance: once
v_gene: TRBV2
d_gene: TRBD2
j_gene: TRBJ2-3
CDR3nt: TGTGCCAGCACGTTTGGGCTAGCGGGAATTGGGCTGACGCAGTATTTT
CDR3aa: CASTFGLAGIGLTQYF

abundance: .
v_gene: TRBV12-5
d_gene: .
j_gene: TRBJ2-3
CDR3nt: TGTGCTAGTGGTAGTTCTAGGGCATGGACGCAGTATTTT
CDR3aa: CASGSSRAWTQYF

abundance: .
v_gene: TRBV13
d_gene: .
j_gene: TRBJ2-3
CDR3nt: TGTGCCAGCAGCTTTTACGGGAGCCCCACAGATACGCAGTATTTT
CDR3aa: CASSFYGSPTDTQYF

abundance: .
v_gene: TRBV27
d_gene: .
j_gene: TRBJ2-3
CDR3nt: TGTGCCAGCAGTTTATTAGGGGCTCACGATACGCAGTATTTT
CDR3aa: CASSLLGAHDTQYF

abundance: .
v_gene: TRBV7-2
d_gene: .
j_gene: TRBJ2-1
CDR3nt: TGTGCCAGCAGCTTACCCCAAGGGGTGAGGTCCTACAATGAGCAGTTCTTC
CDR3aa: CASSLPQGVRSYNEQFF

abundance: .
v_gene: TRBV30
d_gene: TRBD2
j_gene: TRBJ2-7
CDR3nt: TGTGCCTGGGCGACTAGCGGGTCTGGCGAGCAGTACTTC
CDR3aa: CAWATSGSGEQYF

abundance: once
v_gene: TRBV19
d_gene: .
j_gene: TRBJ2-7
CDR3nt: TGTGCCAGTAGTATAGGGCGACCATACGAGCAGTACTTC
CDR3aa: CASSIGRPYEQYF

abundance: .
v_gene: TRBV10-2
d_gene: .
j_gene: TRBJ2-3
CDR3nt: TGCGCCAGCACCGAGCCCGGAGGCACAGATACGCAGTATTTT
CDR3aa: CASTEPGGTDTQYF

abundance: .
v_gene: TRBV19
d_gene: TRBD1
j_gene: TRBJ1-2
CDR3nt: TGTGCCAGTAGCCTAGGGGGCTCGAACTATGGCTACACCTTC
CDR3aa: CASSLGGSNYGYTF

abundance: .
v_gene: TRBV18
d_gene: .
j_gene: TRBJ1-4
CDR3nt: TGTGCCAGCTCACCAACACGATATAATGAAAAACTGTTTTTT
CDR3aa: CASSPTRYNEKLFF

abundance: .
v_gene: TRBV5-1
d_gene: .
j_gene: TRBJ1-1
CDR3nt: TGCGCCAGCAGCTTTACAGGCCAGAACACTGAAGCTTTCTTT
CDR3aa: CASSFTGQNTEAFF

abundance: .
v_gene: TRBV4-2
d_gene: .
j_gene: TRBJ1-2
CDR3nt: TGTGCCAGCAGCCCCCCATTCGGAGGTCGGGATGGCTACACCTTC
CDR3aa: CASSPPFGGRDGYTF

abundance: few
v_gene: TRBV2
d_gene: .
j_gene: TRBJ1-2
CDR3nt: TGTGCCGGCCACAGAGGGGTGGCTGCTAACTATGGCTACACCTTC
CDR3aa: CAGHRGVAANYGYTF

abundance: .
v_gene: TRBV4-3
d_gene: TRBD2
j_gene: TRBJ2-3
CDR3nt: TGCGCCAGCAGCCAAGGTCCCGCGCGGGAGGGCGCAGATACGCAGTATTTT
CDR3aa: CASSQGPAREGADTQYF

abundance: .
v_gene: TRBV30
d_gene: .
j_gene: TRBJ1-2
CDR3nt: TGTGCCTGGACAGGGCCTACCTATGGCTACACCTTC
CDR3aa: CAWTGPTYGYTF

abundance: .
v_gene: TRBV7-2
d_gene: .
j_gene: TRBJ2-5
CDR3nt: TGTGCCAGCAGCGCACAATCGAGGGGCCAAGAGACCCAGTACTTC
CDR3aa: CASSAQSRGQETQYF

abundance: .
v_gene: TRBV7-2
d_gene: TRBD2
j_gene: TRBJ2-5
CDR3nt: TGTGCCAGCAGCTTAGTGGCAGCGGGGAGAGGAGAGACCCAGTACTTC
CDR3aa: CASSLVAAGRGETQYF

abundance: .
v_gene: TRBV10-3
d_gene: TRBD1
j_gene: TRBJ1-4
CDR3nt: TGTGCCACGCAGGGACAGATTAATGAAAAACTGTTTTTT
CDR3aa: CATQGQINEKLFF

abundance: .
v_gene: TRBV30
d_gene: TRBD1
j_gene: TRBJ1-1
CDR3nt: TGTGCCTGGAGTGGAGAAACAGGGGGGCGAAAGGTGGTGACTGAAGCTTTCTTT
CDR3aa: CAWSGETGGRKVVTEAFF

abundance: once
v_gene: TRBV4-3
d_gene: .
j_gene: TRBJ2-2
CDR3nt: TGCGCCAGCAGCCAAGATCAAGGGTTGGGAGGCACCGGGGAGCTGTTTTTT
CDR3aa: CASSQDQGLGGTGELFF

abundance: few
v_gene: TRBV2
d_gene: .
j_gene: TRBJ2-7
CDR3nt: TGTGCCAGCCTAGGAGTACTCACAGGGCCCTCCTCCTACGAGCAGTACTTC
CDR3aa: CASLGVLTGPSSYEQYF

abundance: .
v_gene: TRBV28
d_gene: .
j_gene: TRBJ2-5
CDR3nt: TGTGCCAGCAGTTTTTTCGGGGTCCAAGAGACCCAGTACTTC
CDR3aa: CASSFFGVQETQYF

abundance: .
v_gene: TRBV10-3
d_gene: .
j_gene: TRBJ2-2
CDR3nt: TGTGCCATCAGTGCGGCAGGGGCGAACACCGGGGAGCTGTTTTTT
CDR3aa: CAISAAGANTGELFF